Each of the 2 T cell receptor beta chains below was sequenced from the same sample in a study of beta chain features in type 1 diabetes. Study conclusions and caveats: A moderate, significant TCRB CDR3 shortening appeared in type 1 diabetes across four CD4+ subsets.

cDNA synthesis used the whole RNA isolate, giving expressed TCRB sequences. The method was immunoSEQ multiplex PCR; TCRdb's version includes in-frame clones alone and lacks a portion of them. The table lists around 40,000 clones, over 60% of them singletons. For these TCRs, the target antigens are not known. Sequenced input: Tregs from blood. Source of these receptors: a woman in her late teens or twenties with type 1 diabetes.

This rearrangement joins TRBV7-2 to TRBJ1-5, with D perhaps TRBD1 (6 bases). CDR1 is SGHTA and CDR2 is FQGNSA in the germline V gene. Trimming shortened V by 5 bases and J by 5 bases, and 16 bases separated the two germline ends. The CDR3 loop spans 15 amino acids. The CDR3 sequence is CASSTSGGLYQPQHF. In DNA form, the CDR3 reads TGTGCCAGCAGCACTTCGGGGGGCCTTTATCAGCCCCAGCATTTT.

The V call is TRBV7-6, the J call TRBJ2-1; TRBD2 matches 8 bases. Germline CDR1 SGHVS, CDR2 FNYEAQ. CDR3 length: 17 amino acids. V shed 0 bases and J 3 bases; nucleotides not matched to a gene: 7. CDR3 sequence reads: CASSLASGGAFYNEQFF. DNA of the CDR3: TGTGCCAGCAGCTTAGCATCGGGGGGGGCCTTCTACAATGAGCAGTTCTTC.